This T cell receptor beta chain was documented in a study of regulatory T cells in long-lasting Graves disease (TCRdb year 2021). Broadly, across the study: Patients with newly diagnosed Graves' disease had been on antithyroid drugs for under 3 months. Persistent Graves' disease patients were compared with newly diagnosed Graves' disease patients by peripheral blood TCR sequencing and RNA sequencing. The study took place in China and was registered as a clinical trial. TCR sequencing covered 13 persistent and approximately 20 newly diagnosed Graves' disease patients, around 35 samples in total.

Points on this clonotype: It has no known antigen specificity. Per-base qualities were not stored, and no clone one base away is much larger.

Via the germline V gene, CDR1 is SGHVS and CDR2 FQNEAQ. V is pruned by 6 bases and J by 6 bases, leaving 14 bases of the junction without a gene match. The CDR3 covers 15 residues, taking in both the cysteine and the phenylalanine. Of the read, only the CDR3 DNA is kept; its 45 bases are in frame from base 1. Library construction relied on multiplex PCR. The sequencer listed for this sample is Illumina HiSeq 4000. To build TCR beta libraries, CDR3 regions were amplified by Arm-PCR using iRepertoire HTBI primers. Gel purification was performed on PCR products prior to sequencing. Per the authors' processing: A total of 62 TRBV and 14 TRBJ segments were identified across samples and were used for gene usage analysis of CDR3 amino acid clonotypes. COPE and FqMerger were used to merge the filtered high-quality paired reads into contigs. BLAST was used to align contigs to IMGT TRBV, TRBD and TRBJ reference genes, with CDR3 defined following IMGT. Highly expanded clones were defined as clonotypes with a frequency above 0.1%. Repertoire diversity was measured by Shannon entropy, and V-J evenness by the Gini coefficient. Public clonotypes were defined as clonotypes shared by more than one individual. TCRdb handled the public reads itself, with Q25 trimming in fastp and clone calling in MiXCR, and kept productive beta chains. All rows with the same CDR3 protein become a single entry with the most common DNA and genes. Clone size and V and J calls follow TCRdb, not the original study. The sample yields around 400,000 distinct CDR3 sequences; roughly 16% were counted once. The biggest ten clones account for 20% to 25% of the sample.

Read against the paper, the sample's time point label means: newly diagnosed GD, antithyroid drugs for less than 3 months. For both TCR sequencing and RNA sequencing, RNA was extracted from PBMCs using TRIzol. Graves' disease was diagnosed according to American Thyroid Association guidelines. Patients were recruited from an endocrinology department in Xi'an, China. From each patient, around 9.3 milliliters of peripheral blood was collected into an EDTA anticoagulant tube. PBMCs were isolated by Ficoll Paque Plus density gradient separation without further T cell sorting. An Agilent 2100 Bioanalyzer and agarose gel were used to assess RNA quality, and a NanoDrop 2000 was used to measure RNA concentration. Overall study results and their limits: TRBV28, TRBJ1-2 and TRBJ2-5 were preferentially used in persistent disease, while TRBV20-1 and TRBJ2-1 were favored in newly diagnosed disease. Because the primary lesion, thyroid tissue, could not be accessed, the study looked at peripheral blood alone. Compared with newly diagnosed patients, patients with persistent Graves' disease had lower TCR Shannon entropy and fewer highly expanded clones, which suggests clonal expansion. More public clonotypes were shared among persistent patients (under 3,000) than among newly diagnosed patients (roughly 1,000). Sequencing and analysis were restricted to the TCR beta chain. The authors acknowledged the small sample size as a limitation that may reduce accuracy.

The source was peripheral blood mononuclear cells (PBMCs), collected at new diagnosis, from a patient treated with antithyroid drugs. The chain joins TRBV7-8 to TRBJ2-7, and TRBD2 matches 7 of the central bases. This receptor was taken from a female donor with Graves disease. The CDR3 loop reads CASSLGRERPCEQYF. The sequenced DNA: TGTGCCAGCAGTCTAGGGAGGGAGCGGCCATGCGAGCAGTACTTC.